A single sample gave rise to the 20 T cell receptor beta chains below, sequenced in a study of PD-1 blockade in classical Hodgkin lymphoma (dated by TCRdb to 2018 to 2021). This sample's time point label indicates: cycle 4 day 1 (C4D1), after 6 weeks of nivolumab. All trial patients had relapsed after autologous stem cell transplantation, with cohorts A, B and C differing in prior brentuximab vedotin exposure. Library preparation was by the immunoSEQ multiplex PCR assay. Not all clones reach the TCRdb copy of this immuneACCESS table, which keeps in-frame sequences only. Checked studies attribute under half of the gap to unresolved V genes and leave the rest unexplained. The sample records over 20,000 clones, roughly 85% of which are singletons. Clones ranked in the top ten supply 13% of the sample. The specimen comprised peripheral blood mononuclear cells (PBMCs), sampled before the fourth cycle of nivolumab. Every receptor here comes from a human donor with classical Hodgkin lymphoma.

This rearrangement joins TRBV11-2 to TRBJ2-7, with D unresolved. CDR1 and CDR2 from the germline V gene are SGHAT and FQNNGV. The CDR3 covers 12 residues. Trimming stripped 2 bases from V and 5 bases from J, with 7 bases between. CDR3 region: CASSLTGHEQYF. The CDR3 DNA follows: TGTGCCAGCAGCTTAACCGGCCACGAGCAGTACTTC.

The rearrangement uses TRBV27 and TRBJ1-5, with D maybe TRBD1 (5 bases). Per germline, CDR1 MNHEY and CDR2 SMNVEV (reference sequence). The ends were cut back, 6 bases at V and 0 bases at J, with 9 bases in the middle. CDR3 length: 14 residues. The CDR3 nucleotides are TGTGCCAGCAGGTCGGGGGTTAGCAATCAGCCCCAGCATTTT. Protein: CASRSGVSNQPQHF.

The V and J genes are TRBV19 and TRBJ1-2; 7 bases fit TRBD1. The CDR3 has 12 residues. The germline V gene encodes CDR1 LNHDA and CDR2 SQIVND (reference sequence). V was clipped by 10 bases and J by 4 bases; unmatched bases: 6. CDR3 region: CATGDSLYGYTF. The CDR3 bases are TGTGCCACCGGGGACAGCCTCTATGGCTACACCTTC.

V and J are TRBV7-2 and TRBJ1-4; D possibly corresponds to TRBD1 (5 bases). CDR3 length: 14 amino acids. The germline gives CDR1 SGHTA, CDR2 FQGNSA. The ends were cut back, 1 base at V and 4 bases at J, with 7 bases in the middle. The chain's CDR3 is CASSLGDYNEKLFF. As DNA, the CDR3 is TGTGCCAGCAGCTTAGGGGACTATAATGAAAAACTGTTTTTT.

This clone was observed a handful of times. The chain links TRBV7-2 to TRBJ2-7; D is perhaps TRBD1 (6 bases). Trimming cost V 7 bases and J 5 bases, with 15 bases left between them. This CDR3 has 13 amino acids. The germline V gene encodes CDR1 SGHTA and CDR2 FQGNSA. CDR3 region: CASNLGGADEQYF. CDR3 nucleotides: TGTGCCAGCAACCTAGGGGGTGCTGACGAGCAGTACTTC.

The V gene is TRBV7-2, the J gene TRBJ1-5; a possible D gene is TRBD1 (5 bases). This CDR3 comprises 14 residues. Trimming cost V 2 bases and J 2 bases, with 7 bases left between them. CDR1 SGHTA and CDR2 FQGNSA come from the germline V gene. DNA for the CDR3: TGTGCCAGCAGCTTAAGGGGTGGCAATCAGCCCCAGCATTTT. As protein: CASSLRGGNQPQHF. The entire variable domain, with the rest obtained from reference TRBV7-2 and TRBJ1-5, is as follows: GAGVSQSPSNKVTEKGKDVELRCDPISGHTALYWYRQSLGQGLEFLIYFQGNSAPDKSGLPSDRFSAERTGGSVSTLTIQRTQQEDSAVYLCASSLRGGNQPQHFGDGTRLSIL.

The chain couples TRBV19 to TRBJ1-1; D is unclear. Germline V gives CDR1 LNHDA, CDR2 SQIVND (reference sequence). The CDR3 extends over 12 amino acids. V was trimmed by 8 bases and J by 1 base, leaving 8 bases between them. This chain's CDR3 is CASFEGNTEAFF. The CDR3 nucleotides are TGTGCCAGTTTTGAAGGGAACACTGAAGCTTTCTTT.

This clone has only one observation. This chain links TRBV4-2 with TRBJ2-3; 14 bases align to TRBD2. The CDR3 sequence is 18 residues long. With V trimmed by 5 bases and J by 5 bases, 12 bases remained unmatched. Germline values: CDR1 LGHNA, CDR2 YNFKEQ. This chain's CDR3 is CASSLGWGLAGEKDTQYF. In DNA, the CDR3 is TGTGCCAGCAGCTTGGGTTGGGGACTAGCGGGGGAGAAAGATACGCAGTATTTT.

This clone was counted once. The chain is built from TRBV29-1 and TRBJ2-7, with TRBD2 identical over 13 bases. There are 15 residues in the CDR3. Germline loops: CDR1 SQVTM, CDR2 ANQGSEA. The V and J ends lost 6 bases and 6 bases, in that order; junction bases with no gene match: 11. DNA for the CDR3: TGCAGCGTAGGGGCCAGGACTAGCGGGAGTAGCGAGCAGTACTTC. Protein sequence: CSVGARTSGSSEQYF.

V gene TRBV10-3 combines with J gene TRBJ2-5; D is possibly TRBD2 (5 bases). The CDR3 consists of 14 residues. The germline V gene has CDR1 ENHRY and CDR2 SYGVKD. With 11 bases removed from V and 1 base from J, the gap between germline ends came to 17 bases. The CDR3 sequence: CALRGPSRQETQYF. The CDR3 bases are TGTGCCCTTCGAGGCCCTAGCCGCCAAGAGACCCAGTACTTC.

V is TRBV5-4 and J is TRBJ1-3, with a possible D match to TRBD1 (6 bases). The CDR3 totals 16 residues. The V and J ends lost 0 bases and 4 bases respectively, with 14 bases between them. Germline V gives CDR1 SGHNT, CDR2 YYREEE (reference sequence). DNA of the CDR3: TGTGCCAGCAGCTTGGAGGGGGGGGCGCGGGGAAACACCATATATTTT. Encoded protein: CASSLEGGARGNTIYF.

This clone has only one observation. V is TRBV29-1 and J is TRBJ1-5; D remains unclear. The CDR3 covers 13 residues. The germline V gene encodes CDR1 SQVTM and CDR2 ANQGSEA. V lost 1 base, J lost 7 bases, and 11 bases lay in between. CDR3 in amino acids: CSVEVGVDQPQHF. The DNA of the CDR3 is TGCAGCGTTGAAGTTGGGGTGGACCAGCCCCAGCATTTT.

CDR3 sequence: CASSLWGGNEQFF. The CDR3 DNA sequence: TGTGCCAGTTCTTTATGGGGAGGGAATGAGCAGTTCTTC. V usage is TRBV6-5 and J usage is TRBJ2-1; 7 bases are a match to TRBD2. This CDR3 has 13 amino acids. The V and J ends lost 9 bases and 7 bases, in that order; junction bases with no gene match: 9. Per the germline V gene, CDR1 is MNHEY and CDR2 is SVGAGI.

This chain joins TRBV4-3 and TRBJ2-7; 8 bases agree with TRBD1. With 3 bases clipped from V and 0 bases from J, the junction kept 4 bases outside the gene matches. Germline V gene sequence: CDR1 LGHNA, CDR2 YSLEER. This CDR3 comprises 15 residues. CDR3 loop: CASSQGDRSSYEQYF. Written as DNA, the CDR3 is TGCGCCAGCAGCCAGGGGGACAGGAGCTCCTACGAGCAGTACTTC.

V and J are TRBV9 and TRBJ2-3, with 9 positions matching TRBD2. J gave up 2 bases and V 0 bases, and 4 bases lay outside the gene matches. The CDR3 length is 16 residues. The V gene's germline CDR1 is SGDLS and CDR2 YYNGEE. In DNA form, the CDR3 reads TGTGCCAGCAGCGTAGTGGCGGGGGGGCCCACAGATACGCAGTATTTT. Translating gives CASSVVAGGPTDTQYF.

The J gene is TRBJ2-7, the V gene TRBV19, with D possibly being TRBD1 or TRBD2 (5 bases each). Trimming took off 6 bases at V and 2 bases at J, with 14 bases between the two ends. The CDR3 is made up of 14 amino acids. CDR1 and CDR2 (germline): LNHDA, SQIVND (reference sequence). The CDR3 is CASRIRDGAYEQYF. CDR3 DNA sequence: TGTGCCAGTAGGATCCGGGACGGTGCCTACGAGCAGTACTTC.

The CDR3 DNA follows: TGTGCCAGCAGCGCGGGGCATCGCTCCTACGAGCAGTACTTC. Its protein product is CASSAGHRSYEQYF. The V call is TRBV9, the J call TRBJ2-7, with D perhaps matching TRBD1 or TRBD2 (5 bases each). This CDR3 has 14 residues. Trimming removed 3 bases at V and 0 bases at J, with 10 bases between. Looked up from germline, CDR1 is SGDLS and CDR2 is YYNGEE.

The rearrangement uses TRBV5-1 and TRBJ1-1; TRBD1 matches at 7 bases. CDR1 SGHRS and CDR2 YFSETQ come from the germline V gene. With V trimmed by 6 bases and J by 2 bases, 7 bases remained unmatched. The CDR3 is made up of 14 amino acids. DNA for the CDR3: TGCGCCAGCACCTCGCAGGGGGGAAACACTGAAGCTTTCTTT. Translation gives CASTSQGGNTEAFF. Full variable domain (outside the CDR3, taken from reference TRBV5-1 and TRBJ1-1): KAGVTQTPRYLIKTRGQQVTLSCSPISGHRSVSWYQQTPGQGLQFLFEYFSETQRNKGNFPGRFSGRQFSNSRSEMNVSTLELGDSALYLCASTSQGGNTEAFFGQGTRLTVV.

The chain combines TRBV7-8 with TRBJ2-7; 14 bases align to TRBD2. Looked up from germline, CDR1 is SGHVS and CDR2 is FQNEAQ. Unmatched junction bases numbered 2, after V lost 4 bases and J lost 3 bases. The CDR3 contains 15 residues. The CDR3 sequence is CASSSTSGGVYEQYF. For the CDR3, the DNA is TGTGCCAGCAGCTCGACTAGCGGGGGGGTCTACGAGCAGTACTTC.

This chain connects TRBV14 to TRBJ2-7; D might be TRBD1 (6 bases). Germline assignment: CDR1 SGHDN and CDR2 FVKESK. The V gene lost 0 bases and the J gene lost 3 bases, with 18 bases spanning the gap. There are 17 residues in the CDR3. DNA for the CDR3: TGTGCCAGCAGCCAAGATTCGGTGAGGGGGAATAACTACGAGCAGTACTTC. Amino acids: CASSQDSVRGNNYEQYF.